A single sample gave rise to the 12 T cell receptor beta chains below, sequenced in a study of CD8 T cells in Susac syndrome. Random-hexamer reverse transcription was applied to about 0.45 to 1 ug RNA. TCRdb re-derived calls from the immunoSEQ multiplex PCR reads in MiXCR, one entry per CDR3 protein. The sample consists of roughly 110,000 distinct CDR3 sequences, roughly 91% of them appearing once. The sequencing sample was made of CD4+ T cells from PBMCs. The receptors stem from a human donor in good health.

The V gene is TRBV12-3 or TRBV12-4, the J gene TRBJ1-2, with D tentatively TRBD1 (6 bases). The ends were cut back, 3 bases at V and 4 bases at J, with 9 bases in the middle. The CDR3 has 13 residues. The CDR3 DNA follows: TGTGCCAGCAGTTTGGACAGCTCCTATGGCTACACCTTC. Translation gives CASSLDSSYGYTF.

The chain uses TRBV7-2 and TRBJ2-1; D unresolved. The CDR3 sequence is 16 residues long. With 6 bases removed from V and 0 bases from J, the gap between germline ends came to 15 bases. The V gene's germline CDR1 is SGHTA and CDR2 FQGNSA. DNA for the CDR3: TGTGCCAGCAGTCGTCCGGCTGGAAGCTCCTACAATGAGCAGTTCTTC. Its translation: CASSRPAGSSYNEQFF.

The chain combines TRBV25-1 with TRBJ2-2, with D hard to call. Trimming stripped 4 bases from V and 5 bases from J, with 5 bases between. CDR3 length: 12 residues. CDR1 is MGHDK, CDR2 SYGVNS, per germline. In DNA form, the CDR3 reads TGTGCCAGCAGTGGGGGAACCGGGGAGCTGTTTTTT. As protein: CASSGGTGELFF.

This chain joins TRBV20-1 and TRBJ1-4, with D uncertain. Germline V gene lookup returns CDR1 DFQATT and CDR2 SNEGSKA (reference sequence). Trimming left V 6 bases short and J 4 bases short, with 15 bases between. The CDR3 runs 14 residues. As DNA, the CDR3 is TGCAGTGCGATGAGGGAGGCCGATAATGAAAAACTGTTTTTT. Translated, it gives CSAMREADNEKLFF.

The genes are TRBV7-8 and TRBJ2-7, with a possible D match to TRBD2 (6 bases). Germline CDR1 is SGHVS and CDR2 is FQNEAQ. Trimming removed 8 bases at V and 1 base at J, with 12 bases between. The CDR3 is made up of 13 amino acids. The CDR3 DNA is TGTGCCAGCGGGCGGGGTTTATCCTACGAGCAGTACTTC. As protein: CASGRGLSYEQYF.

This chain connects TRBV12-3 or TRBV12-4 to TRBJ2-5; D call uncertain. The V gene lost 3 bases and the J gene lost 5 bases, with 4 bases spanning the gap. The length of the CDR3 is 11 residues. The CDR3 spells CASSLVETQYF. CDR3 nucleotide sequence: TGTGCCAGCAGTTTGGTGGAGACCCAGTACTTC.

The CDR3 bases are TGTGCCAGCAGCGGGGACAGGCAAGAAGCTTTCTTT. Its translation: CASSGDRQEAFF. The chain has TRBV7-9 and TRBJ1-1, with TRBD1 identical over 8 bases. With 5 bases clipped from V and 8 bases from J, the junction kept 4 bases outside the gene matches. This CDR3 contains 12 residues. Germline CDR1 SEHNR, CDR2 FQNEAQ (reference sequence).

The V and J genes are TRBV5-1 and TRBJ2-7; perhaps TRBD1 as D (6 bases). V was clipped by 4 bases and J by 2 bases, with 16 bases between them. The CDR3 loop spans 15 amino acids. Germline V gene lookup returns CDR1 SGHRS and CDR2 YFSETQ. CDR3: CASSPTRTAAYEQYF. The CDR3 DNA follows: TGCGCCAGCAGCCCCACAAGGACAGCGGCCTACGAGCAGTACTTC.

This clonotype was counted a single time. CDR3 sequence (DNA): TGTGCCAGCTCACTCATGGGGGAGGCTGAAGCTTTCTTT. As protein: CASSLMGEAEAFF. V is TRBV18 and J is TRBJ1-1, with a possible D match to TRBD1 (5 bases). The germline CDR1 and CDR2 sequences are KGHSH and LQKENI. Trimming pared 4 bases from V and 6 bases from J, leaving 12 bases between. The CDR3 runs to 13 residues.

This chain uses TRBV29-1 with TRBJ1-1; D uncertain. Trimming removed 7 bases from V and 8 bases from J, with 14 bases in between. There are 11 residues in the CDR3. CDR1 and CDR2 from the germline V gene are SQVTM and ANQGSEA. CDR3 DNA sequence: TGCAGCGCTTCGGGGAATTCGGAAGCTTTCTTT. As protein: CSASGNSEAFF.

The chain couples TRBV18 to TRBJ1-2; D is perhaps TRBD1 (5 bases). CDR3 length: 15 residues. Germline values: CDR1 KGHSH, CDR2 LQKENI. Trimming shortened V by 0 bases and J by 4 bases, and 12 bases separated the two germline ends. CDR3: CASSPPQGPPYGYTF. The CDR3 nucleotides read TGTGCCAGCTCACCACCCCAGGGCCCACCCTATGGCTACACCTTC.

The rearrangement joins TRBV15 to TRBJ1-5; unclear D gene. V gave up 0 bases and J gave up 2 bases, with 11 bases separating them. This CDR3 has 16 amino acids. Germline V lookup: CDR1 LNHNV, CDR2 YYDKDF (reference sequence). CDR3 nucleotides: TGTGCCACCAGCAGAGATACGTTCGGGGGCAATCAGCCCCAGCATTTT. Protein product: CATSRDTFGGNQPQHF.